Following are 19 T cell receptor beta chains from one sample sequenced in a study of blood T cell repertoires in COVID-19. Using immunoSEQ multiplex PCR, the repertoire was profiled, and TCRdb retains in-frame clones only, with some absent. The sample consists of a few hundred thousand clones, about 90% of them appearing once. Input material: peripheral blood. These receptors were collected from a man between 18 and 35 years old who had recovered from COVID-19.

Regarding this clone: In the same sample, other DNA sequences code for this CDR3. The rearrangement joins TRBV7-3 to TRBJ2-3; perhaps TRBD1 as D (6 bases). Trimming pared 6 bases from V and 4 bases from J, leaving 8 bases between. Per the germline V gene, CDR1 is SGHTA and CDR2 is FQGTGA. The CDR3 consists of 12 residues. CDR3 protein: CASSQGPDTQYF. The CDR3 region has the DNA TGTGCCAGCAGTCAGGGGCCAGATACGCAGTATTTT.

DNA of the CDR3: TGTGCCAGCAGCGTAGATCACAGCTCCTATAATTCACCCCTCCACTTT. Protein: CASSVDHSSYNSPLHF. This chain links TRBV9 with TRBJ1-6; D remains ambiguous. Germline V gene sequence: CDR1 SGDLS, CDR2 YYNGEE. Trimming shortened V by 0 bases and J by 0 bases, and 7 bases separated the two germline ends. The CDR3 length is 16 residues.

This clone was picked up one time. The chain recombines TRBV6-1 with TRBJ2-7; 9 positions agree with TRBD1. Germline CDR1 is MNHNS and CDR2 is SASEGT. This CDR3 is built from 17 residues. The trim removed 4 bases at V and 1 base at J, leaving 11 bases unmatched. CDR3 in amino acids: CASSATPVDRGSYEQYF. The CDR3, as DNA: TGTGCCAGCAGTGCCACCCCGGTGGACAGGGGTTCCTACGAGCAGTACTTC.

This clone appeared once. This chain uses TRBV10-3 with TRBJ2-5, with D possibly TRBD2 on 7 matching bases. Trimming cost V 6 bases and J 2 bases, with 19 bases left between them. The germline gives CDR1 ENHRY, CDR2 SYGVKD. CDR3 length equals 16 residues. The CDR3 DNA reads TGTGCCATCAGCGAGACGGGCGGGGGCCGACAAGAGACCCAGTACTTC. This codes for CAISETGGGRQETQYF.

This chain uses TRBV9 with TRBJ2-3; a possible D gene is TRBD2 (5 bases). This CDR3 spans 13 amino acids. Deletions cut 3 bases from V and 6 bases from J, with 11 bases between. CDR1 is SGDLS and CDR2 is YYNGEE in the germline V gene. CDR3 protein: CASSGVGGDTQYF. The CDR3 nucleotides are TGTGCCAGCAGCGGGGTGGGCGGGGATACGCAGTATTTT.

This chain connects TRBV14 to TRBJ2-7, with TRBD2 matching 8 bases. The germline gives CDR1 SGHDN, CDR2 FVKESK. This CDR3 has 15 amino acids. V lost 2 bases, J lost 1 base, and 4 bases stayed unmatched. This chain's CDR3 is CASSQQAGESYEQYF. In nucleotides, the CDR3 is TGTGCCAGCAGCCAACAAGCGGGAGAGTCCTACGAGCAGTACTTC.

The CDR3: CASTTLGTGNEKLFF. The CDR3, as DNA: TGTGCCAGCACCACCCTCGGGACAGGGAATGAAAAACTGTTTTTT. The chain is built from TRBV6-5 and TRBJ1-4, with 9 bases that match TRBD1. Per germline, CDR1 MNHEY and CDR2 SVGAGI. Germline trimming cut 7 bases from V and 5 bases from J; bases unmatched to any gene: 8. The CDR3 has 15 amino acids.

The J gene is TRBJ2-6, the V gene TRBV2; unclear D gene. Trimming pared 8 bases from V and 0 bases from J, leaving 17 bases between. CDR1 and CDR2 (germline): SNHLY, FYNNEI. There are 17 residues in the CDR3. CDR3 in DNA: TGTGCCAGCCGAGTGAGGTGGTTTAGCTCTGGGGCCAACGTCCTGACTTTC. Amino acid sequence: CASRVRWFSSGANVLTF.

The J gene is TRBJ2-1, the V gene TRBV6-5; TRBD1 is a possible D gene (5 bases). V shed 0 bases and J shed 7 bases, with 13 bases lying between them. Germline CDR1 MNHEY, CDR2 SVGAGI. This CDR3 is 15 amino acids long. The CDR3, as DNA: TGTGCCAGCAGTTACTCCCAGGGTGTACTGAATGAGCAGTTCTTC. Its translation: CASSYSQGVLNEQFF.

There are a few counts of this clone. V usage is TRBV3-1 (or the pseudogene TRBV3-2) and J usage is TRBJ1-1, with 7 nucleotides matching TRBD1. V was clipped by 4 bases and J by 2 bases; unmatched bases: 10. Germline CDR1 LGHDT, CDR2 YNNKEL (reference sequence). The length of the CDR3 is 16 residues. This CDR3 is CASSPFGEGANTEAFF. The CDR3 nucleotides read TGTGCCAGCAGCCCCTTCGGAGAGGGGGCAAACACTGAAGCTTTCTTT.

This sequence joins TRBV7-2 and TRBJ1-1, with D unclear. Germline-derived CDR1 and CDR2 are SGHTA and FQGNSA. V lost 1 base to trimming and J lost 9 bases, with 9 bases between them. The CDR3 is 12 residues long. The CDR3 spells CASSLVGGKAFF. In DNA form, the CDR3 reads TGTGCCAGCAGCTTAGTGGGAGGTAAAGCTTTCTTT.

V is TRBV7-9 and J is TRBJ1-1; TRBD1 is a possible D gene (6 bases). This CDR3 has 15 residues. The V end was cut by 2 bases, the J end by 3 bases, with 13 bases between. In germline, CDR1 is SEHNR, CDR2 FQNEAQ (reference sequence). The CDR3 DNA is TGTGCCAGCAGCTTATATGATGCAGGGGACACTGAAGCTTTCTTT. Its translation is CASSLYDAGDTEAFF.

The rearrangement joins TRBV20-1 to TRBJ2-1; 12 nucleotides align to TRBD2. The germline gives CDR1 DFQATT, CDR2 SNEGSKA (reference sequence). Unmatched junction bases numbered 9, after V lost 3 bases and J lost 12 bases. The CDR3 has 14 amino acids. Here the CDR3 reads CSASASGGVLWQFF. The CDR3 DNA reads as TGCAGTGCTAGTGCTAGCGGGGGGGTACTTTGGCAGTTCTTC.

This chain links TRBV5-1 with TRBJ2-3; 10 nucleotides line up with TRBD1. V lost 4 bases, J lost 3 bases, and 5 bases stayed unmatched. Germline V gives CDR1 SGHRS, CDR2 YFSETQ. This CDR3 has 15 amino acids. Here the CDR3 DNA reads TGCGCCAGCAGCAAATCGGACAGGGGGACAGATACGCAGTATTTT. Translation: CASSKSDRGTDTQYF. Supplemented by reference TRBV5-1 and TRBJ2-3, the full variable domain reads KAGVTQTPRYLIKTRGQQVTLSCSPISGHRSVSWYQQTPGQGLQFLFEYFSETQRNKGNFPGRFSGRQFSNSRSEMNVSTLELGDSALYLCASSKSDRGTDTQYFGPGTRLTVL.

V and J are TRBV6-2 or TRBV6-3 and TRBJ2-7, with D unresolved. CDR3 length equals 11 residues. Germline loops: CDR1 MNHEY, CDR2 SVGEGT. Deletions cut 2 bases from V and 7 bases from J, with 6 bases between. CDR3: CASSYPSEQYF. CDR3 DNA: TGTGCCAGCAGTTACCCGTCGGAGCAGTACTTC.

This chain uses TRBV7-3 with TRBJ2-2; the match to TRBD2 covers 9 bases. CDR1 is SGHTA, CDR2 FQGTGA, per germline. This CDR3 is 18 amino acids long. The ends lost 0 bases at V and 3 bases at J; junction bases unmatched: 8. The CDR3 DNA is TGTGCCAGCAGCTTAACACCGCTAGCGGGGAGCTACACCGGGGAGCTGTTTTTT. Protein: CASSLTPLAGSYTGELFF. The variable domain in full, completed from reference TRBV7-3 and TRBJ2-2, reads GAGVSQTPSNKVTEKGKYVELRCDPISGHTALYWYRQSLGQGPEFLIYFQGTGAADDSGLPNDRFFAVRPEGSVSTLKIQRTERGDSAVYLCASSLTPLAGSYTGELFFGEGSRLTVL.

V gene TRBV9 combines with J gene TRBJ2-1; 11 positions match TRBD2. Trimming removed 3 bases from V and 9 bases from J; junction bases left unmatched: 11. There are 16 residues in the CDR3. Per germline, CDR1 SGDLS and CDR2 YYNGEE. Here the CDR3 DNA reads TGTGCCAGCAGCGCCCCAACTAGCGGGAGAAGCGGTGAGCAGTTCTTC. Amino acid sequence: CASSAPTSGRSGEQFF.

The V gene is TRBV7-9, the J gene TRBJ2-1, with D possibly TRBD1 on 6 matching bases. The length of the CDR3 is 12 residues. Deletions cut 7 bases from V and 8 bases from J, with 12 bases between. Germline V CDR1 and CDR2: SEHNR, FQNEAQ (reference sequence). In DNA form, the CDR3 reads TGTGCCAGCATGGGGGCCGGGGATGAGCAGTTCTTC. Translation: CASMGAGDEQFF.

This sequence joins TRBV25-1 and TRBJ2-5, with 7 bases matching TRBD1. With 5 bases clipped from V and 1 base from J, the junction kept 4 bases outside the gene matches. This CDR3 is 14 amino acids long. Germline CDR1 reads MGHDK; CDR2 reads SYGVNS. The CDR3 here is CASSPRTGQETQYF. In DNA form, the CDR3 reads TGTGCCAGCAGTCCTCGGACAGGCCAAGAGACCCAGTACTTC.